The 31 T cell receptor beta chains listed next were all sequenced from one sample in a study of long-term antiretroviral therapy in people with HIV. Researchers report immunoSEQ v3.0 was run at survey level. The protocol was immunoSEQ multiplex PCR, while the TCRdb copy is restricted to in-frame clones and leaves out a portion. The table lists more than 25,000 clones, about 90% of them singletons. The sequencing here drew on unsorted PBMCs, taken 2 years after starting antiretroviral therapy. These TCRs come from a man aged 45-60 years with HIV.

The chain joins TRBV28 to TRBJ2-7, with D possibly being TRBD1 (6 bases). Germline lookup yields CDR1 MDHEN and CDR2 SYDVKM. This CDR3 has 14 amino acids. Trimming cost V 10 bases and J 3 bases, with 19 bases left between them. The CDR3 loop is CATKVAGVIYEQYF. CDR3 nucleotide sequence: TGTGCCACCAAGGTGGCAGGGGTTATCTACGAGCAGTACTTC.

This chain links TRBV6-6 with TRBJ1-1; TRBD1 agrees at 8 bases. V lost 5 bases to trimming and J lost 7 bases; unmatched junction nucleotides: 3. CDR1 is MNHNY, CDR2 SVGAGI, per germline (reference sequence). The CDR3 length is 12 residues. CDR3 in amino acids: CASSRQGNEAFF. The DNA for the CDR3 is TGTGCCAGCAGTCGACAGGGGAATGAAGCTTTCTTT.

This chain connects TRBV7-2 to TRBJ1-2; 9 nucleotides match TRBD1. Germline assignment: CDR1 SGHTA and CDR2 FQGNSA. The CDR3 consists of 15 residues. J lost 5 bases, V lost 6 bases, and 10 bases had no gene match. CDR3 amino acids: CASSKQGAPGYGYTF. The CDR3 DNA follows: TGTGCCAGCAGTAAACAGGGGGCGCCAGGATATGGCTACACCTTC.

The V call is TRBV7-9, the J call TRBJ2-3; tentatively, D is TRBD2 (6 bases). Germline CDR1 and CDR2: SEHNR and FQNEAQ (reference sequence). With 5 bases removed from V and 0 bases from J, the gap between germline ends came to 12 bases. This CDR3 is built from 15 residues. This chain's CDR3 is CASSVSSGSTDTQYF. The CDR3 nucleotides read TGTGCCAGCAGCGTTAGTAGCGGTAGCACAGATACGCAGTATTTT.

CDR3 loop: CASSERDYQETQYF. The CDR3 DNA reads as TGTGCCAGCAGTGAAAGAGATTACCAAGAGACCCAGTACTTC. The chain has TRBV28 and TRBJ2-5; D is unclear. The germline V gene has CDR1 MDHEN and CDR2 SYDVKM. The CDR3 runs 14 residues. V was cut by 5 bases and J by 0 bases, with 10 bases left in between.

The J gene is TRBJ1-6, the V gene TRBV11-2, with a weak D call TRBD1 (5 bases). The CDR3 is 13 amino acids. V was pared by 6 bases and J by 7 bases, with 10 bases between. Germline V gene sequence: CDR1 SGHAT, CDR2 FQNNGV. The CDR3 sequence: CASSRRANSPLHF. CDR3 nucleotides: TGTGCCAGCAGTCGCAGGGCGAATTCACCCCTCCACTTT.

The rearrangement joins TRBV4-3 to TRBJ1-1; tentative D call: TRBD1 (5 bases). CDR1 is LGHNA, CDR2 YSLEER, per germline. V lost 1 base, J lost 2 bases, and 11 bases lay in between. The CDR3 totals 15 residues. CDR3 residues: CASSQVDRLNTEAFF. The DNA of the CDR3 is TGCGCCAGCAGCCAAGTCGACAGATTAAACACTGAAGCTTTCTTT.

The chain combines TRBV6-5 with TRBJ1-1, with TRBD1 as a possible D gene (5 bases). V was trimmed by 2 bases and J by 4 bases, leaving 17 bases between them. The CDR3 has 16 residues. Germline lookup yields CDR1 MNHEY and CDR2 SVGAGI. For the CDR3, the DNA is TGTGCCAGCAGTTACACCTGGACATCCCGCGCCACTGAAGCTTTCTTT. Residues: CASSYTWTSRATEAFF.

This chain uses TRBV28 with TRBJ1-4, with D perhaps matching TRBD1 (5 bases). The germline CDR1 and CDR2 sequences are MDHEN and SYDVKM. V lost 3 bases and J lost 2, with 7 bases in between. This CDR3 is 14 amino acids long. CDR3 coding DNA: TGTGCCAGCAGTTTGGGGGTTACTAATGAAAAACTGTTTTTT. It yields the protein CASSLGVTNEKLFF.

The CDR3 region is CASNKNTEAFF. In nucleotides, the CDR3 is TGTGCCAGTAACAAGAACACTGAAGCTTTCTTT. J is TRBJ1-1 and V is TRBV19; no clear D. V gave up 7 bases and J gave up 1 base, with 4 bases separating them. Germline-derived CDR1 and CDR2 are LNHDA and SQIVND (reference sequence). The CDR3 has 11 residues.

The J gene is TRBJ2-5, the V gene TRBV25-1; 11 nucleotides match TRBD2. The germline gives CDR1 MGHDK, CDR2 SYGVNS. CDR3 length equals 15 residues. V shed 5 bases and J 3 bases; nucleotides not matched to a gene: 5. The CDR3 protein is CASSWASGGKETQYF. CDR3 sequence (DNA): TGTGCCAGCAGTTGGGCTAGCGGGGGGAAAGAGACCCAGTACTTC.

The chain links TRBV14 to TRBJ2-3; no clear D. Trimming stripped 1 base from V and 4 bases from J, with 9 bases between. The CDR3 length is 14 residues. In germline, CDR1 is SGHDN, CDR2 FVKESK. The CDR3 loop reads CASSQVSAADTQYF. The DNA for the CDR3 is TGTGCCAGCAGCCAAGTCTCTGCGGCAGATACGCAGTATTTT.

V usage is TRBV29-1 and J usage is TRBJ1-2; 9 nucleotides agree with TRBD1. The CDR3 is made up of 14 amino acids. Trimming removed 3 bases from V and 6 bases from J; junction bases left unmatched: 8. CDR1 and CDR2 (germline): SQVTM, ANQGSEA. The CDR3: CSVDTGGEKDGYTF. CDR3 sequence (DNA): TGCAGCGTTGATACAGGGGGCGAGAAAGATGGCTACACCTTC.

This chain connects TRBV27 to TRBJ1-1, with D unclear. V was shortened by 2 bases and J by 0 bases, with 10 bases between the two germline ends. The CDR3 runs 15 residues. Per the germline V gene, CDR1 is MNHEY and CDR2 is SMNVEV (reference sequence). This chain's CDR3 is CASSLDGGLNTEAFF. CDR3 DNA: TGTGCCAGCAGTTTAGACGGCGGACTGAACACTGAAGCTTTCTTT.

Turning to this clone: Since no conserved phenylalanine or tryptophan closes the CDR3, a read error is the likely cause. This rearrangement joins TRBV25-1 to TRBJ1-2; D gene ambiguous. The V gene's germline CDR1 is MGHDK and CDR2 SYGVNS. The CDR3 sequence is 13 residues long. V was trimmed by 4 bases and J by 0 bases, leaving 6 bases between them. The CDR3 loop reads CASSVGSNYGYTL. The CDR3 DNA follows: TGTGCCAGCAGTGTAGGTTCTAACTATGGCTACACCCTC.

The chain combines TRBV15 with TRBJ2-7; D possibly corresponds to TRBD1 (6 bases). CDR1 and CDR2 (germline): LNHNV, YYDKDF (reference sequence). The CDR3 length is 17 residues. The V end was cut by 2 bases, the J end by 0 bases, with 17 bases between. The CDR3 region is CATSRFGLGRGSYEQYF. CDR3 nucleotide sequence: TGTGCCACCAGCAGATTTGGGCTTGGCAGGGGCTCCTACGAGCAGTACTTC.

The V gene is TRBV4-1, the J gene TRBJ2-1; 9 nucleotides line up with TRBD1. V shed 1 base and J 8 bases; nucleotides not matched to a gene: 3. Germline-derived CDR1 and CDR2 are MGHRA and YSYEKL. The CDR3 runs to 14 residues. CDR3 DNA: TGCGCCAGCAGCCAAGTAGGGACAGGGCATGAGCAGTTCTTC. Translating gives CASSQVGTGHEQFF.

The chain joins TRBV5-6 to TRBJ1-2, with D perhaps TRBD1 (5 bases). This CDR3 contains 14 residues. The ends were cut back, 0 bases at V and 4 bases at J, with 10 bases in the middle. Germline V gene lookup returns CDR1 SGHDT and CDR2 YYEEEE. CDR3 loop: CASSLAGNSYGYTF. The CDR3 nucleotides are TGTGCCAGCAGCTTGGCAGGGAATAGCTATGGCTACACCTTC.

The DNA of the CDR3 is TGTGCCAGCAGCCAAGTTGCCAGATCCGTCTATGGCTACACCTTC. It translates to CASSQVARSVYGYTF. The rearrangement links TRBV4-2 to TRBJ1-2; D gene unclear. Trimming took off 1 base at V and 4 bases at J, with 13 bases between the two ends. Germline lookup yields CDR1 LGHNA and CDR2 YNFKEQ. The CDR3 contains 15 residues.

This clone was seen more than once but under ten times. In DNA, the CDR3 is TGCAGTGCTAGAGCACACTACGAGCAGTACTTC. Its protein product is CSARAHYEQYF. V usage is TRBV20-1 and J usage is TRBJ2-7, with D unresolved. Between the trimmed V and J ends, which lost 1 base and 3 bases, there was a span of 4 bases. The CDR3 contains 11 residues. Germline loops: CDR1 DFQATT, CDR2 SNEGSKA (reference sequence).

CDR3 sequence: CASSRGADYEQYF. CDR3 nucleotides: TGCGCCAGCAGCCGGGGGGCAGACTACGAGCAGTACTTC. The chain joins TRBV4-1 to TRBJ2-7; D possibly matches TRBD1 or TRBD2 (6 bases each). Per germline, CDR1 MGHRA and CDR2 YSYEKL. This CDR3 comprises 13 residues. V was pared by 4 bases and J by 3 bases, with 10 bases between.

CDR3 bases: TGTGCCAGCTCACCACAACAGGCCGGGGAGCAGTACTTC. Its translation: CASSPQQAGEQYF. The chain links TRBV18 to TRBJ2-7; D perhaps matches TRBD1 (5 bases). The CDR3 is 13 amino acids. The ends were cut back, 1 base at V and 7 bases at J, with 11 bases in the middle. CDR1 and CDR2 from the germline V gene are KGHSH and LQKENI.

This clone showed up just once. The chain couples TRBV7-9 to TRBJ1-1; the D is unclear. The CDR3 consists of 14 residues. V lost 5 bases and J lost 5, with 15 bases in between. Per the germline V gene, CDR1 is SEHNR and CDR2 is FQNEAQ (reference sequence). CDR3 coding DNA: TGTGCCAGCAGCCTCAACGGGTTCCGGACTGAAGCTTTCTTT. Translating it yields CASSLNGFRTEAFF.

The CDR3 coding sequence is TGCGCCAGCAGCTCCTTGGCGGGACAGCCATACGAGCAGTACTTC. It codes for CASSSLAGQPYEQYF. The V and J genes are TRBV4-3 and TRBJ2-7; TRBD1 is a possible D gene (7 bases). Per the germline V gene, CDR1 is LGHNA and CDR2 is YSLEER. Trimming removed 5 bases from V and 4 bases from J, with 18 bases in between. The CDR3 length is 15 residues.

V and J are TRBV27 and TRBJ2-7; 13 nucleotides align to TRBD2. Germline V gene data show CDR1 as MNHEY and CDR2 as SMNVEV (reference sequence). Unmatched junction bases numbered 6, after V lost 4 bases and J lost 3 bases. CDR3 length: 16 amino acids. The CDR3 reads CASSSRTSGRFYEQYF. CDR3 DNA sequence: TGTGCCAGCAGTTCGCGGACTAGCGGGAGATTCTACGAGCAGTACTTC.

The rearrangement joins TRBV5-1 to TRBJ2-1, with 7 bases aligning to TRBD1. V lost 1 base, J lost 9 bases, and 10 bases stayed unmatched. Germline V gene data show CDR1 as SGHRS and CDR2 as YFSETQ. The CDR3 has 15 residues. This chain's CDR3 is CASSLKGGATPEQFF. The CDR3 DNA reads TGCGCCAGCAGCTTGAAAGGGGGCGCGACACCTGAGCAGTTCTTC.

The chain employs TRBV5-6 and TRBJ1-2, with a weak D call TRBD1 (5 bases). CDR3 size: 13 residues. CDR1 SGHDT and CDR2 YYEEEE come from the germline V gene. The V end was cut by 3 bases, the J end by 3 bases, with 9 bases between. The CDR3 sequence is CASSSPRDYGYTF. In DNA form, the CDR3 reads TGTGCCAGCAGCTCTCCCAGGGACTATGGCTACACCTTC.

CDR3 sequence: CASSYVRSSYNEQFF. The DNA for the CDR3 is TGTGCCAGCAGTTACGTGCGGAGCTCCTACAATGAGCAGTTCTTC. The chain combines TRBV6-5 with TRBJ2-1; D gene uncertain. CDR3 size: 15 residues. V gave up 2 bases and J gave up 0 bases, with 8 bases separating them. The germline CDR1 and CDR2 sequences are MNHEY and SVGAGI.

The CDR3 sequence: CASSSQGGVNQPQHF. The DNA for the CDR3 is TGTGCCAGCAGCTCCCAGGGGGGGGTCAATCAGCCCCAGCATTTT. This chain links TRBV7-2 with TRBJ1-5; TRBD1 matches at 7 bases. The CDR3 sequence is 15 residues long. CDR1 is SGHTA and CDR2 is FQGNSA in the germline V gene. V lost 4 bases to trimming and J lost 3 bases; unmatched junction nucleotides: 6.

The genes are TRBV4-1 and TRBJ2-7; 9 bases fit TRBD1. With V trimmed by 3 bases and J by 6 bases, 12 bases remained unmatched. The germline V gene has CDR1 MGHRA and CDR2 YSYEKL. This CDR3 is built from 16 residues. The CDR3 DNA follows: TGCGCCAGCAGCCATATCGGGACAGGGACTTCACGCGAGCAGTACTTC. Translating gives CASSHIGTGTSREQYF.

This chain joins TRBV6-6 and TRBJ2-5, with TRBD1 identical over 9 bases. Germline-derived CDR1 and CDR2 are MNHNY and SVGAGI (reference sequence). The CDR3 spans 15 residues. Trimming cost V 5 bases and J 5 bases; bases outside gene matches: 9. CDR3 protein: CASSLQGARGETQYF. DNA of the CDR3: TGTGCCAGCAGTCTACAGGGGGCGCGTGGGGAGACCCAGTACTTC.